The subject of this entry is one TCR beta chain. The table lists this clonotype with many counts. Its binding antigen is unknown. Base qualities are missing; no much larger clone stands one base away. The sample is drawn from a study of T cell repertoires in cytomegalovirus infection (dated by TCRdb to the late 2010s). For the wider study: The HLA type of each donor mattered for the analysis, because public TCR beta signatures pointed to carriage of CMV infection along with the matching HLA type.

Between the V and J ends, shortened by 5 bases and 8 bases respectively, the junction contains 12 bases. Taken from the germline V gene (reference sequence), the CDR1 and CDR2 loops are DFQATT and SNEGSKA. Its CDR3 holds 11 amino acids, cysteine through phenylalanine. The kept DNA is CDR3 alone, 33 bases in frame from the first base. Sequencing took place on an Illumina HiSeq 1500. The public sequencing data were trimmed at Q25 with fastp and processed into clonotypes with MiXCR by TCRdb, which kept only in-frame beta chains. Rows with a matching CDR3 protein are joined into one entry that keeps the most common DNA and genes. The sample table shows roughly 240,000 distinct CDR3 sequences, and 6.5% are seen once. Together, the top ten hold around 6.5% of the sample. General study outcomes and caveats: The ex vivo response was dominated by HLA-C-restricted CMV-specific TCR beta clonotypes, and the single most frequent clonotype in two of eight donors was supplied by these HLA-C-restricted clonotypes. In both this cohort and an independent cohort of several hundred donors, the cumulative frequency of public TCR beta family members distinguished carriers of CMV infection plus the relevant HLA type.

The receptor chain draws on TRBV20-1 and TRBJ1-2; the D gene is not confidently resolved. The origin of this receptor is a human donor in good health (CMV status not recorded). Some clones in this sample may be carry-over from other donors' samples. What was sequenced was PBMCs. The encoded CDR3 is CSAQHRRGYTF. The nucleotide sequence reads as follows: TGCAGTGCTCAACATAGACGAGGCTACACCTTC.